The 4 T cell receptor beta chains below come from one sample, sequenced in a study of blood T cell repertoires in COVID-19. TCRdb's table, derived via immunoSEQ multiplex PCR, lists solely in-frame clones and lacks some. This sample has about 290,000 clones, with around 86% found just once. The sample comprised PBMCs or T cells enriched from blood (not recorded which). These receptors originate from a woman aged 40 to 55 who had recovered from COVID-19.

The gene calls are TRBV6-5 and TRBJ2-7, with 9 bases lining up with TRBD1. Per the germline V gene, CDR1 is MNHEY and CDR2 is SVGAGI. The CDR3 totals 15 residues. J gave up 4 bases and V 6 bases, and 10 bases lay outside the gene matches. CDR3 sequence reads: CASSGPGTGRYEQYF. The CDR3 nucleotides are TGTGCCAGCAGCGGACCCGGGACAGGGAGGTACGAGCAGTACTTC.

This chain connects TRBV24-1 to TRBJ2-2; D might be TRBD2 (6 bases). The V end was cut by 3 bases, the J end by 0 bases, with 10 bases between. The CDR3 sequence is 16 residues long. The germline CDR1 and CDR2 sequences are KGHDR and SFDVKD. CDR3 sequence reads: CATSDAGSANTGELFF. The CDR3 nucleotides are TGTGCCACCAGTGATGCGGGGTCCGCGAACACCGGGGAGCTGTTTTTT.

The chain is built from TRBV18 and TRBJ2-7, with 7 bases matching TRBD2. The V gene's germline CDR1 is KGHSH and CDR2 LQKENI. V lost 5 bases, J lost 4 bases, and 11 bases stayed unmatched. The CDR3 has 15 residues. The CDR3 reads CASSGRQGGFYEQYF. As DNA, the CDR3 is TGTGCCAGCTCAGGGCGCCAGGGAGGGTTTTACGAGCAGTACTTC.

The chain links TRBV5-1 to TRBJ2-7; a possible D gene is TRBD1 (6 bases). Trimming took off 3 bases at V and 5 bases at J, with 9 bases between the two ends. CDR1 is SGHRS and CDR2 is YFSETQ in the germline V gene. CDR3 length equals 12 residues. The CDR3 region is CASSSYRDEQYF. For the CDR3, the DNA is TGCGCCAGCAGCTCATACAGGGACGAGCAGTACTTC.